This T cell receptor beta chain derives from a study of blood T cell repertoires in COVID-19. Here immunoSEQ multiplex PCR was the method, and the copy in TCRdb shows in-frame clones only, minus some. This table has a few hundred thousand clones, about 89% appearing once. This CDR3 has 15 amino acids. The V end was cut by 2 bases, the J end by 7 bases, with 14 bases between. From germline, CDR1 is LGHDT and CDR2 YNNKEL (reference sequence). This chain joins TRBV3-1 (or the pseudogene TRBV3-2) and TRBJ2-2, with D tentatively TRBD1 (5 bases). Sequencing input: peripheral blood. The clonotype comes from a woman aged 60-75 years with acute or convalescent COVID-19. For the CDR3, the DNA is TGTGCCAGCAGCCAAAGGTCCGCAGGGATCGGGGAGCTGTTTTTT. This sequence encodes CASSQRSAGIGELFF.